The TCR beta chain under discussion was sequenced for a study of beta chain features in type 1 diabetes. Regarding the study as a whole: The study found moderately but significantly shorter TCRB CDR3s in all four CD4+ subsets of Type 1 diabetes patients.

Notes on this clone: Its antigen is undetermined.

CDR1 LGHNA and CDR2 YSLEER come from the germline V gene. The CDR3 sequence is 16 residues long. V shed 0 bases, J shed 3 bases, and the junction held 6 bases outside the gene matches. The isolated RNA, all of it, was reverse transcribed, so expressed TCRB transcripts were what got sequenced. TCRdb's table, derived via immunoSEQ multiplex PCR, lists solely in-frame clones and lacks some. The sample lists 330,000 or so clones; 10% to 15% were seen once. Sequenced sample: naive CD4+ T cells from blood. This sequence was found in a woman under 30 with type 1 diabetes. The chain recombines TRBV4-3 with TRBJ2-7, with 9 bases that match TRBD2. The CDR3 region is CASSQDRVAGVYEQYF. DNA for the CDR3: TGCGCCAGCAGCCAAGATCGAGTAGCGGGGGTCTACGAGCAGTACTTC.